The entry that follows covers one T cell receptor beta chain sequence. Its target is not known. Germline V gives CDR1 SGHVS, CDR2 FNYEAQ. The V gene lost 0 bases and the J gene lost 0 bases, with 8 bases spanning the gap. The CDR3 spans 15 residues. TCRdb analysed the reads with MiXCR anew, one entry per CDR3 protein. The data hold about 830,000 distinct CDR3 sequences, with roughly 33% observed a single time. These data originate in a study of T cell repertoires in cytomegalovirus infection. At the level of the study: Recently identified HLA-C-restricted and well-studied HLA-B-restricted CMV epitopes were used. CMV infection together with matching HLA type was indicated by public TCR beta signatures. Study findings and constraints: In two of eight donors, the top clonotype was HLA-C-restricted CMV-specific. Cumulative public TCR beta family frequency identified carriers of CMV plus the relevant HLA.

The clonotype was recovered from a human donor in good health (CMV status not recorded). Some clones in this sample may be carry-over from other donors' samples. The specimen was cultured CD8+ T cells from PBMCs, collected from culture after CMV antigen stimulation. The gene calls are TRBV7-6 and TRBJ1-2; D ambiguous. CDR3 coding DNA: TGTGCCAGCAGCTTAGCCGGGGTAGCTAACTATGGCTACACCTTC. Its translation: CASSLAGVANYGYTF.